This passage covers 30 T cell receptor beta chains from one sample sequenced in a study of cytomegalovirus exposure and HLA in healthy donors. PCR employed 60 Vbeta and 13 Jbeta primers. The data were produced by immunoSEQ multiplex PCR, yet TCRdb's version contains in-frame clones alone and is incomplete. The repertoire has 85,000 to 130,000 clones, approximately 82% of them found once; the top ten carry roughly 1.2%. The sample comprised PBMCs. The receptors were gathered from a woman aged 18-35 years in good health and CMV-seronegative.

J is TRBJ2-5 and V is TRBV28, with TRBD2 matching over 14 bases. The junction had 13 bases not matched to a gene; V was cut back by 7 bases and J by 0 bases. The CDR3 has 19 amino acids. The germline gives CDR1 MDHEN, CDR2 SYDVKM. The CDR3: CASNLGTRLAGGYQETQYF. The CDR3 coding sequence is TGTGCCAGCAATTTGGGCACCCGACTAGCGGGGGGGTACCAAGAGACCCAGTACTTC. Full variable domain (rest looked up from reference TRBV28 and TRBJ2-5): DVKVTQSSRYLVKRTGEKVFLECVQDMDHENMFWYRQDPGLGLRLIYFSYDVKMKEKGDIPEGYSVSREKKERFSLILESASTNQTSMYLCASNLGTRLAGGYQETQYFGPGTRLLVL.

The chain joins TRBV7-2 to TRBJ2-5; 13 bases are shared with TRBD2. Near its end, the DNA agrees better with TRBJ2-7, so the J call may be wrong. Germline values: CDR1 SGHTA, CDR2 FQGNSA. This CDR3 is 17 amino acids long. The CDR3 is CASSFRPPGLAGHEQYF. The CDR3 DNA follows: TGTGCCAGCAGCTTTCGCCCCCCGGGACTAGCGGGACACGAGCAGTACTTC.

This sequence joins TRBV4-2 and TRBJ1-3; D ambiguous. There are 15 residues in the CDR3. The V gene lost 1 base and the J gene lost 4 bases, with 11 bases spanning the gap. The germline V gene has CDR1 LGHNA and CDR2 YNFKEQ. CDR3 loop: CASSQVSTVGNTIYF. CDR3 in DNA: TGTGCCAGCAGCCAAGTGAGCACAGTGGGAAACACCATATATTTT.

This rearrangement joins TRBV7-9 to TRBJ2-1, with 14 bases that match TRBD2. This CDR3 region has 19 residues. Trimming at V came to 1 base and at J to 0 bases, leaving 5 bases not matched to a gene. Per germline, CDR1 SEHNR and CDR2 FQNEAQ (reference sequence). The CDR3 loop reads CASSLGLAGGLGSYNEQFF. In DNA form, the CDR3 reads TGTGCCAGCAGCTTAGGACTAGCGGGAGGGCTCGGCTCCTACAATGAGCAGTTCTTC.

The chain joins TRBV27 to TRBJ1-5; no clear D. CDR1 is MNHEY, CDR2 SMNVEV, per germline (reference sequence). The CDR3 extends over 12 amino acids. V dropped 4 bases and J dropped 2 bases, with 3 bases sitting between them. The CDR3 protein is CASSSGNQPQHF. CDR3 coding DNA: TGTGCCAGCAGTTCGGGCAATCAGCCCCAGCATTTT.

Worth noting for this clone: Compared with germline, one end of the junction differs, possibly owing to a read error. The chain couples TRBV7-9 to TRBJ2-5; 7 bases fit TRBD2. The CDR3 loop spans 13 amino acids. Germline assignment: CDR1 SEHNR and CDR2 FQNEAQ (reference sequence). Written as DNA, the CDR3 is TGTTCCAGCAGCCCTCGGACTAGAGAAGCCCAGTACTTC. Translation gives CSSSPRTREAQYF.

The rearrangement links TRBV18 to TRBJ2-3, with D perhaps matching TRBD2 (6 bases). The CDR3 runs 15 residues. Between the trimmed V and J ends, which lost 3 bases and 3 bases, there was a span of 13 bases. Germline V CDR1 and CDR2: KGHSH, LQKENI. Written as DNA, the CDR3 is TGTGCCAGCTCACCTGCACCGGGAGTTACAGATACGCAGTATTTT. It is translated as CASSPAPGVTDTQYF.

J is TRBJ1-4 and V is TRBV6-5; 10 positions agree with TRBD1. V lost 6 bases, J lost 8 bases, and 9 bases stayed unmatched. This CDR3 comprises 15 residues. CDR1 is MNHEY and CDR2 is SVGAGI in the germline V gene. CDR3 bases: TGTGCCAGCAGCGGAGCCGGGACAGGGGTCGAAAAACTGTTTTTT. Its protein is CASSGAGTGVEKLFF.

The V gene is TRBV18, the J gene TRBJ2-7; 7 positions match TRBD1. CDR1 and CDR2 from the germline V gene are KGHSH and LQKENI. This CDR3 has 17 residues. V lost 3 bases, J lost 6 bases, and 17 bases stayed unmatched. The CDR3 DNA reads as TGTGCCAGCTCACCTCAGACAGGGTTCGGCCGTAGGGTCGAGCAGTACTTC. Protein: CASSPQTGFGRRVEQYF.

The chain links TRBV9 to TRBJ2-1; maybe TRBD2 (6 bases). The V end was cut by 0 bases, the J end by 7 bases, with 14 bases between. Germline V lookup: CDR1 SGDLS, CDR2 YYNGEE. This CDR3 spans 15 amino acids. The CDR3 DNA follows: TGTGCCAGCAGCGTAGAAGGAGGGAGAGGAAATGAGCAGTTCTTC. This gives the protein CASSVEGGRGNEQFF.

The chain uses TRBV18 and TRBJ2-7, with no clear D. The CDR3 extends over 14 amino acids. V was pared by 3 bases and J by 0 bases, with 9 bases between. Germline CDR1 and CDR2: KGHSH and LQKENI. CDR3 sequence reads: CASSPYVSSYEQYF. The CDR3 DNA is TGTGCCAGCTCACCCTACGTAAGCTCCTACGAGCAGTACTTC.

This chain links TRBV7-9 with TRBJ2-1, with 8 bases lining up with TRBD1. This CDR3 comprises 15 residues. Germline V gene sequence: CDR1 SEHNR, CDR2 FQNEAQ (reference sequence). With 6 bases clipped from V and 4 bases from J, the junction kept 8 bases outside the gene matches. This CDR3 is CASSSGTGDYNEQFF. In DNA form, the CDR3 reads TGTGCCAGCAGTTCCGGGACAGGCGATTACAATGAGCAGTTCTTC.

The chain recombines TRBV27 with TRBJ1-2, with TRBD1 matching over 10 bases. V trimming: 5 bases; J trimming: 2 bases; junction bases outside the gene matches: 5. Germline loops: CDR1 MNHEY, CDR2 SMNVEV (reference sequence). This CDR3 is built from 15 residues. CDR3 nucleotides: TGTGCCAGCAGTCTTGGGACAGGGGTCAACTATGGCTACACCTTC. As protein: CASSLGTGVNYGYTF.

The rearrangement uses TRBV7-9 and TRBJ1-5; unclear D gene. Trimming shortened V by 7 bases and J by 4 bases, and 8 bases separated the two germline ends. Germline V gives CDR1 SEHNR, CDR2 FQNEAQ (reference sequence). CDR3 length: 12 residues. DNA of the CDR3: TGTGCCAGCAACGACTATAATCAGCCCCAGCATTTT. Amino acids: CASNDYNQPQHF.

The chain has TRBV19 and TRBJ1-1; 8 bases are shared with TRBD1. Germline CDR1 reads LNHDA; CDR2 reads SQIVND (reference sequence). Trimming removed 4 bases from V and 9 bases from J; junction bases left unmatched: 7. The length of the CDR3 is 13 residues. The CDR3 sequence is CASSTRGRTKAFF. The CDR3 DNA reads as TGTGCCAGTAGTACCAGGGGGCGAACTAAAGCTTTCTTT.

V gene TRBV7-2 combines with J gene TRBJ2-7; possible D gene TRBD1, 6 bases. This CDR3 is built from 14 residues. The V end lost 1 base, the J end lost 3 bases, and 10 bases lay between the germline ends. Germline V gene data show CDR1 as SGHTA and CDR2 as FQGNSA. CDR3 residues: CASSLVQGFYEQYF. CDR3 coding DNA: TGTGCCAGCAGCTTAGTACAGGGTTTCTACGAGCAGTACTTC.

The rearrangement uses TRBV19 and TRBJ2-3; TRBD2 matches 12 bases. Germline CDR1 is LNHDA and CDR2 is SQIVND (reference sequence). The V segment lost 6 bases and the J segment 2 bases; nucleotides outside the gene matches: 12. The CDR3 is 18 amino acids. The CDR3 region has the DNA TGTGCCAGTAGCCCACGAAGAGGACTAGCGGGGTACACAGATACGCAGTATTTT. Translation: CASSPRRGLAGYTDTQYF. Complete variable domain (other parts from reference TRBV19 and TRBJ2-3): DGGITQSPKYLFRKEGQNVTLSCEQNLNHDAMYWYRQDPGQGLRLIYYSQIVNDFQKGDIAEGYSVSREKKESFPLTVTSAQKNPTAFYLCASSPRRGLAGYTDTQYFGPGTRLTVL.

The V call is TRBV19, the J call TRBJ2-7; TRBD1 aligns across 7 bases. This CDR3 is 14 amino acids long. The germline CDR1 and CDR2 sequences are LNHDA and SQIVND (reference sequence). J gave up 2 bases and V 5 bases, and 6 bases lay outside the gene matches. CDR3 region: CASSPSTGAYEQYF. The CDR3 nucleotides read TGTGCCAGTAGTCCTAGTACAGGGGCCTACGAGCAGTACTTC.

Concerning this clone itself: At one boundary the junction diverges from the germline segment, which might be a read error. This chain joins TRBV29-1 and TRBJ2-5; D perhaps matches TRBD1 (6 bases). The CDR3 contains 14 residues. Germline CDR1 and CDR2: SQVTM and ANQGSEA. The CDR3 loop reads CSVERGRGRETQYF. The CDR3, as DNA: TGTAGCGTTGAACGGGGCAGGGGTCGGGAGACCCAGTACTTC.

This sequence joins TRBV4-3 and TRBJ2-7, with TRBD2 identical over 11 bases. Unmatched junction bases numbered 15, after V lost 2 bases and J lost 3 bases. CDR1 is LGHNA and CDR2 is YSLEER in the germline V gene. The CDR3 has 19 amino acids. The CDR3 region is CASSQMLAGGAGGFYEQYF. The CDR3 DNA sequence: TGCGCCAGCAGCCAAATGTTAGCGGGAGGGGCCGGGGGTTTCTACGAGCAGTACTTC.

The chain has TRBV5-1 and TRBJ2-5, with 14 bases identical to TRBD2. J lost 5 bases, V lost 4 bases, and 10 bases had no gene match. The CDR3 length is 17 residues. Germline V CDR1 and CDR2: SGHRS, YFSETQ. The CDR3 DNA follows: TGCGCCAGCAGCCTTGGACTAGCGGGAGGTCCTTGGGAGACCCAGTACTTC. This translates into CASSLGLAGGPWETQYF.

V and J are TRBV6-5 and TRBJ2-2, with D uncertain. Deletions cut 6 bases from V and 5 bases from J, with 10 bases between. This CDR3 spans 13 amino acids. In germline, CDR1 is MNHEY, CDR2 SVGAGI. CDR3 DNA: TGTGCCAGCAGCCAAACAGCTACCGGGGAGCTGTTTTTT. Its protein is CASSQTATGELFF.

In nucleotides, the CDR3 is TGTGCCAGCAGCCATCCACAGGGGGGGCGCTATGGCTACACCTTC. Protein product: CASSHPQGGRYGYTF. The chain recombines TRBV4-2 with TRBJ1-2, with 8 nucleotides matching TRBD1. The V and J ends lost 3 bases and 4 bases, in that order; junction bases with no gene match: 7. Germline assignment: CDR1 LGHNA and CDR2 YNFKEQ. CDR3 length: 15 residues.

The chain joins TRBV2 to TRBJ1-2; tentative D call: TRBD1 (5 bases). V lost 6 bases to trimming and J lost 7 bases, with 12 bases between them. The CDR3 loop spans 12 amino acids. Germline V gene data show CDR1 as SNHLY and CDR2 as FYNNEI. The CDR3 protein is CASSQTAPGYTF. CDR3 DNA sequence: TGTGCCAGCAGCCAGACAGCCCCTGGCTACACCTTC.

The V gene is TRBV9, the J gene TRBJ2-1, with D tentatively TRBD2 (6 bases). This CDR3 region has 15 residues. Trimming took off 6 bases at V and 6 bases at J, with 19 bases between the two ends. CDR1 is SGDLS, CDR2 YYNGEE, per germline. The CDR3 sequence is CASNRGTANVNEQFF. The CDR3 nucleotides read TGTGCCAGCAACCGCGGGACTGCGAATGTCAATGAGCAGTTCTTC.

V and J are TRBV4-1 and TRBJ1-1; D unclear. This CDR3 spans 14 amino acids. Trimming cost V 0 bases and J 6 bases, with 11 bases left between them. CDR1 and CDR2 (germline): MGHRA, YSYEKL. The CDR3 nucleotides read TGCGCCAGCAGCCAAGAGAGGGAGGGAGCTGAAGCTTTCTTT. It is translated as CASSQEREGAEAFF.

The chain links TRBV9 to TRBJ2-5; TRBD1 matches at 9 bases. V lost 0 bases and J lost 4; bases outside the gene matches: 7. CDR3 length: 16 amino acids. Germline CDR1 SGDLS, CDR2 YYNGEE. CDR3 nucleotides: TGTGCCAGCAGCGTAGGGACAGGGGACAACATAGAGACCCAGTACTTC. Encoded protein: CASSVGTGDNIETQYF. Full variable domain (remainder filled in from reference TRBV9 and TRBJ2-5): DSGVTQTPKHLITATGQRVTLRCSPRSGDLSVYWYQQSLDQGLQFLIQYYNGEERAKGNILERFSAQQFPDLHSELNLSSLELGDSALYFCASSVGTGDNIETQYFGPGTRLLVL.

The rearrangement uses TRBV6-1 and TRBJ1-6; TRBD1 matches at 8 bases. The junction had 4 bases not matched to a gene; V was cut back by 2 bases and J by 7 bases. This CDR3 has 15 amino acids. Germline CDR1 MNHNS, CDR2 SASEGT. In nucleotides, the CDR3 is TGTGCCAGCAGTGAAATAACAGGGGGGAATTCACCCCTCCACTTT. Translation gives CASSEITGGNSPLHF.

The chain joins TRBV6-4 to TRBJ2-1; 8 nucleotides agree with TRBD2. The J segment lost 6 bases and the V segment lost 0 bases, leaving 10 bases of the junction unmatched. This CDR3 is 17 amino acids long. The germline V gene has CDR1 MRHNA and CDR2 SNTAGT. CDR3 residues: CASSDSRAGVKLNEQFF. The CDR3 DNA follows: TGTGCCAGCAGTGACTCCCGAGCGGGGGTAAAACTCAATGAGCAGTTCTTC.

The chain recombines TRBV5-1 with TRBJ1-1; maybe TRBD1 (6 bases). The CDR3 length is 15 residues. V lost 0 bases, J lost 1 base, and 10 bases lay in between. Germline V lookup: CDR1 SGHRS, CDR2 YFSETQ. The CDR3 nucleotides are TGCGCCAGCAGCTTGGGATTACAGGGGAACACTGAAGCTTTCTTT. This gives the protein CASSLGLQGNTEAFF.